The 20 T cell receptor beta chains presented below share a single source sample, sequenced in a study of shared clonotypes between healthy human individuals. CD45RO-negative, CCR7-positively selected cells formed the naive CD8 fraction, excluding terminally differentiated effector memory CD45RA+ cells. Assay: immunoSEQ multiplex PCR; the TCRdb copy retains only in-frame clones and omits some. This table holds some 2 million clones, about 95% found once. The sample was naive CD8+ T cells sorted from blood. The receptors stem from a man younger than 35 in good health.

This clone occurred a few times. This sequence joins TRBV10-1 and TRBJ2-3; possible D gene TRBD2, 6 bases. Per the germline V gene, CDR1 is WNHNN and CDR2 is SYGVQD (reference sequence). With 4 bases removed from V and 2 bases from J, the gap between germline ends came to 16 bases. CDR3 length: 16 residues. In nucleotides, the CDR3 is TGCGCCAGCAGTGGTAGTCGGGGGTTATCCACAGATACGCAGTATTTT. Its protein is CASSGSRGLSTDTQYF.

The V call is TRBV21-1, the J call TRBJ1-1. TRBV21-1 is designated a pseudogene. This CDR3 is 17 amino acids long. The CDR3 sequence: CASSNGDPETPNTEAFF. CDR3 sequence (DNA): TGTGCCAGCAGCAATGGGGATCCTGAAACTCCGAACACTGAAGCTTTCTTT.

The CDR3 reads CSVEIDPTLMNTEAFF. DNA of the CDR3: TGCAGCGTTGAAATTGATCCAACCCTCATGAACACTGAAGCTTTCTTT. The rearrangement links TRBV29-1 to TRBJ1-1, with no clear D. Trimming removed 2 bases from V and 0 bases from J, with 16 bases in between. The CDR3 consists of 16 residues. The germline gives CDR1 SQVTM, CDR2 ANQGSEA.

This chain links TRBV11-1 with TRBJ2-7, with D unclear. Germline CDR1 and CDR2: SGHAT and FQDESV (reference sequence). V was shortened by 1 base and J by 0 bases, with 4 bases between the two germline ends. This CDR3 is built from 13 residues. CDR3 protein: CASSLGDSYEQYF. CDR3 nucleotide sequence: TGTGCCAGCAGCTTAGGGGACTCCTACGAGCAGTACTTC.

The chain links TRBV29-1 to TRBJ2-7; D is perhaps TRBD1 (6 bases). The CDR3 is 15 amino acids. V was pared by 5 bases and J by 5 bases, with 22 bases between. Per germline, CDR1 SQVTM and CDR2 ANQGSEA. The CDR3 sequence is CSVLGPAGQLDEQYF. The CDR3, as DNA: TGCAGCGTTCTGGGCCCCGCTGGACAGTTGGACGAGCAGTACTTC.

DNA of the CDR3: TGCAGCGTTGTCGCGCTAGACGACAATGAGCAGTTCTTC. It specifies CSVVALDDNEQFF. V gene TRBV29-1 combines with J gene TRBJ2-1; unclear D gene. Germline V gene lookup returns CDR1 SQVTM and CDR2 ANQGSEA. Trimming cost V 4 bases and J 5 bases, with 12 bases left between them. This CDR3 comprises 13 residues.

V gene TRBV19 combines with J gene TRBJ2-5; 8 nucleotides line up with TRBD2. The CDR3 contains 15 residues. V trimming: 7 bases; J trimming: 2 bases; junction bases outside the gene matches: 9. Germline V gene lookup returns CDR1 LNHDA and CDR2 SQIVND (reference sequence). CDR3 sequence (DNA): TGTGCCAGTACCGCTCTTGGGACTAGTCAAGAGACCCAGTACTTC. Amino acids: CASTALGTSQETQYF.

J is TRBJ1-1 and V is TRBV9; 10 bases are shared with TRBD1. The ends lost 3 bases at V and 11 bases at J; junction bases unmatched: 7. Germline CDR1 reads SGDLS; CDR2 reads YYNGEE. The CDR3 totals 13 residues. CDR3 residues: CASSGQGALQAFF. DNA of the CDR3: TGTGCCAGCAGCGGACAGGGGGCCCTGCAGGCTTTCTTT.

The CDR3 DNA is TGTGCCAGGCGGACAGACAACACCGGGGAGCTGTTTTTT. The encoded protein is CARRTDNTGELFF. The chain is built from TRBV6-1 and TRBJ2-2, with a possible D match to TRBD1 (6 bases). V was clipped by 9 bases and J by 2 bases, with 10 bases between them. CDR1 and CDR2 (germline): MNHNS, SASEGT. The CDR3 loop spans 13 amino acids.

This clone was observed once. V usage is TRBV27 and J usage is TRBJ2-1; TRBD2 is a possible D gene (6 bases). The CDR3 length is 16 residues. With 6 bases removed from V and 8 bases from J, the gap between germline ends came to 23 bases. CDR1 and CDR2 (germline): MNHEY, SMNVEV (reference sequence). The CDR3, as DNA: TGTGCCAGCAGCCCCTTAGGAGGGTTGCCCCTCCATGAGCAGTTCTTC. Protein product: CASSPLGGLPLHEQFF.

V is TRBV2 and J is TRBJ2-1; D is possibly TRBD1 (5 bases). The CDR3 runs to 11 residues. V was pared by 8 bases and J by 7 bases, with 9 bases between. CDR1 is SNHLY and CDR2 is FYNNEI in the germline V gene. CDR3 in DNA: TGTGCCAGCTGCAGGGTTAATGAGCAGTTCTTC. Encoded protein: CASCRVNEQFF.

With regard to this clone: Additional DNA sequences in this sample encode the identical CDR3. The chain carries TRBV5-6 and TRBJ2-7; D is unclear. This CDR3 comprises 12 residues. The germline CDR1 and CDR2 sequences are SGHDT and YYEEEE. Trimming cost V 2 bases and J 4 bases, with 7 bases left between them. The CDR3 bases are TGTGCCAGCAGCTTTCAGGATTACGAGCAGTACTTC. Translation gives CASSFQDYEQYF.

The chain employs TRBV7-3 and TRBJ2-3, with TRBD2 matching 10 bases. The germline V gene encodes CDR1 SGHTA and CDR2 FQGTGA. Trimming removed 5 bases from V and 6 bases from J; junction bases left unmatched: 8. This CDR3 spans 15 amino acids. CDR3 coding DNA: TGTGCCAGCAGCATACAAGGACTAGCGGCGGATACGCAGTATTTT. Protein product: CASSIQGLAADTQYF.

The V call is TRBV11-2, the J call TRBJ2-5; D ambiguous. The V end lost 2 bases, the J end lost 9 bases, and 7 bases lay between the germline ends. Looked up from germline, CDR1 is SGHAT and CDR2 is FQNNGV. The length of the CDR3 is 11 residues. CDR3: CASSLNEAQYF. The CDR3 region has the DNA TGTGCCAGCAGCTTAAATGAGGCCCAGTACTTC.

This rearrangement joins TRBV5-8 to TRBJ2-7, with D hard to call. V shed 4 bases and J shed 7 bases, with 6 bases lying between them. Per germline, CDR1 SGHTS and CDR2 YDEGEE. The CDR3 runs to 10 residues. CDR3 region: CASSHQEQYF. CDR3 in DNA: TGTGCCAGCAGCCACCAGGAGCAGTACTTC. Supplemented by reference TRBV5-8 and TRBJ2-7, the full variable domain reads EAGVTQSPTHLIKTRGQQATLRCSPISGHTSVYWYQQALGLGLQFLLWYDEGEERNRGNFPPRFSGRQFPNYSSELNVNALELEDSALYLCASSHQEQYFGPGTRLTVT.

V and J are TRBV4-1 and TRBJ2-7; D call uncertain. The CDR3 extends over 14 amino acids. V dropped 0 bases and J dropped 5 bases, with 11 bases sitting between them. Germline V gene sequence: CDR1 MGHRA, CDR2 YSYEKL. The CDR3 nucleotides are TGCGCCAGCAGCCAAGAACACATTGGCGACGAGCAGTACTTC. Residues: CASSQEHIGDEQYF.

The J gene is TRBJ2-5, the V gene TRBV4-3; the D call may be TRBD1 or TRBD2 (5 bases each). Germline assignment: CDR1 LGHNA and CDR2 YSLEER. Between the trimmed V and J ends, which lost 2 bases and 5 bases, there was a span of 15 bases. CDR3 length: 15 residues. The DNA of the CDR3 is TGCGCCAGCAGCCAATACGGTGGGACCGGGGAGACCCAGTACTTC. Translated, it gives CASSQYGGTGETQYF.

The CDR3 protein is CAWSVGFGRDYGYTF. CDR3 nucleotide sequence: TGTGCCTGGAGTGTGGGCTTTGGGAGGGACTATGGCTACACCTTC. The chain employs TRBV30 and TRBJ1-2; no definite D call. CDR1 is GTSNPN, CDR2 SVGIG, per germline (reference sequence). Trimming pared 0 bases from V and 3 bases from J, leaving 14 bases between. The CDR3 is made up of 15 amino acids.

The genes are TRBV5-5 and TRBJ2-7; no definite D call. CDR3 length equals 12 residues. Germline assignment: CDR1 SGHKS and CDR2 YYEKEE (reference sequence). V dropped 3 bases and J dropped 0 bases, with 4 bases sitting between them. The CDR3 bases are TGTGCCAGCAGCTCCGACTCCTACGAGCAGTACTTC. Protein sequence: CASSSDSYEQYF.

The chain recombines TRBV19 with TRBJ2-7; 11 bases are shared with TRBD2. V lost 3 bases and J lost 10; bases outside the gene matches: 5. Germline CDR1 reads LNHDA; CDR2 reads SQIVND (reference sequence). The CDR3 has 13 residues. The CDR3 region has the DNA TGTGCCAGTAGTATTACTAGCGGGAGCATCCAGTACTTC. Translation gives CASSITSGSIQYF.